This T cell receptor (beta chain) was recovered during a study of cytomegalovirus exposure and HLA in healthy donors. Amplification used 60 Vbeta primers and 13 Jbeta primers. Using immunoSEQ multiplex PCR, the repertoire was profiled, and TCRdb retains in-frame clones only, with some absent. This sample carries about 140,000 clones, 80% of them seen once, and the ten largest clones take roughly 2%. The TCR originated in a young man in good health and CMV-seronegative. Material: PBMCs.

Written as DNA, the CDR3 is TGTGCCAGCAGTTACTCTCGAGACAGGCGAAACTATGGCTACACCTTC. Protein product: CASSYSRDRRNYGYTF. V is TRBV6-5 and J is TRBJ1-2, with D perhaps TRBD1 (6 bases). Germline V lookup: CDR1 MNHEY, CDR2 SVGAGI. CDR3 size: 16 residues. V was clipped by 0 bases and J by 2 bases, with 13 bases between them.